This T cell receptor (beta chain) was recorded in a study of CD8+ T cells in alopecia areata (dated by TCRdb to 2016 to 2019). General notes on the study: Treated patients were enrolled in an open-label pilot trial of oral tofacitinib at 5 to 10 mg twice daily for moderate-to-severe alopecia areata. Tofacitinib was given for 6 to 18 months, followed by 6 months of follow-up off drug to assess delayed response and recurrence. The study used high-throughput TCRbeta sequencing to examine T cell clonal expansion in alopecia areata, in both the C3H/HeJ mouse model and human patients. In humans, TCRbeta sequencing was performed on scalp tissue and on sorted CD4+ and CD8+ peripheral blood T cells from healthy controls and from patients with patchy or totalis/universalis alopecia areata. Biopsies were taken from tofacitinib-treated patients at baseline and again at 4 and 24 weeks into treatment, and several of those patients also had a later scalp biopsy. Scalp clonality was compared across normal scalp (n=4), patchy alopecia areata scalp (n=8), and alopecia totalis/universalis scalp (n=8). RNA came from the PAXgene miRNA kit for fixed scalp, the miRNeasy kit for PBMCs, and the RNeasy kit for mouse skin. TCRbeta CDR3 regions were amplified by immunoSEQ multiplex PCR using 35 Vbeta forward and 13 Jbeta reverse primers. Overall study outcomes, separate from this receptor: Compared with mice, TCR sequences shared between patients were less clear, possibly partly because of HLA diversity across the patient population. Unlike mouse skin, which is dominated by gammadelta T cells, normal human skin has resident alphabeta T cells that are also sequenced, and this complicates analysis of the scalp TCR repertoire. Compared with normal scalp, lesional scalp, particularly in alopecia totalis/universalis, had higher clonality and more expanded CD8+ clones, which suggests antigenic drive.

Remarks on this clone: Its antigen specificity is not known. Base qualities are missing; no much larger clone stands one base away. Other DNA sequences within the sample encode an identical CDR3.

The method behind the library was the immunoSEQ multiplex PCR assay. RNA was extracted from all samples and reverse transcribed into cDNA as template for TCR sequencing. SuperScript III was used to make first-strand cDNA, primed with a 2:1 mix of oligo-dT and random hexamers. A synthetic immune receptor repertoire was used to gauge amplification bias, and whatever bias remained was removed computationally. The authors' analysis ran thus. Raw reads were preprocessed for error removal, and CDR3 was defined according to IMGT conventions as running from the conserved cysteine to phenylalanine. To get clonality, Shannon entropy was normalized by log2 of the number of productive unique TCRs and the result was subtracted from 1. Whether scalp clones were CD4 or CD8 was inferred by matching scalp TCRbeta sequences against CD4 and CD8 repertoires sorted from blood. The table was pulled from immuneACCESS by TCRdb, which kept in-frame rearrangements only. Such tables lose some clones; where checked, under half of the loss comes from unresolved V genes, and the rest has no known cause. That table supplies the V and J calls and clone size; D and trimming were determined from the DNA. The sample profile shows roughly 200,000 clones; 50% to 70% of them were found once. The ten top clones hold over 1.5% of the sample.

The sample's time point label, in plain terms: baseline before oral tofacitinib. Lesional scalp punch biopsies and peripheral blood were obtained from alopecia areata patients. PBMCs were isolated by density centrifugation and stained for CD3, CD4 and CD8, after which CD4+ and CD8+ T cells were sorted on a FACSAria. The CDR3 runs 13 amino acids, cysteine and phenylalanine included. Of all the DNA, just the CDR3 is kept, 39 bases in frame from base 1. V is clipped by 5 bases and J by 3 bases, and the sequence between their germline boundaries is 10 bases long. Sequences SGHTA (CDR1) and FQGNSA (CDR2) are obtained from the germline V gene.

The clonotype was recovered from a human donor with alopecia areata. The specimen comprised CD4+ T cells sorted from blood, sampled at week 0. This chain is built from TRBV7-2 and TRBJ1-1; the best D guess is TRBD1, with 5 bases matching. Read as DNA, the sequence is TGTGCCAGCAGCCTCGGGGGGGACACTGAAGCTTTCTTT. It translates as CASSLGGDTEAFF.